Presented here are 24 T cell receptor beta chains from one specimen sequenced in a study of blood T cell repertoires in COVID-19. Assay: immunoSEQ multiplex PCR; the TCRdb copy retains only in-frame clones and omits some. The sample carries 130,000 or so clones, around 89% recorded once. Sequenced sample: peripheral blood. These receptors originate from a man over 45 with active or convalescent COVID-19.

This chain connects TRBV18 to TRBJ1-4; D call uncertain. V lost 2 bases and J lost 7, with 8 bases in between. The CDR3 consists of 13 residues. Germline assignment: CDR1 KGHSH and CDR2 LQKENI. CDR3 in amino acids: CASSPKEGEKLFF. In nucleotides, the CDR3 is TGTGCCAGCTCACCAAAAGAGGGTGAAAAACTGTTTTTT.

The genes are TRBV5-1 and TRBJ2-3; D is perhaps TRBD2 (6 bases). Germline V CDR1 and CDR2: SGHRS, YFSETQ. The CDR3 spans 13 residues. V was clipped by 8 bases and J by 3 bases, with 13 bases between them. The CDR3 nucleotides are TGCGCCAGTTACTCGGGGGTTACAGATACGCAGTATTTT. This gives the protein CASYSGVTDTQYF.

The chain uses TRBV3-1 (or the pseudogene TRBV3-2) and TRBJ1-2; D possibly corresponds to TRBD1 (5 bases). V shed 0 bases and J shed 4 bases, with 12 bases lying between them. In germline, CDR1 is LGHDT, CDR2 YNNKEL (reference sequence). The CDR3 contains 15 residues. CDR3 bases: TGTGCCAGCAGCCAAGAGCGGCAGGGCGGCTATGGCTACACCTTC. As protein: CASSQERQGGYGYTF.

This chain's CDR3 is CASSVGTGSEQYF. The CDR3 nucleotides read TGTGCCAGCAGCGTAGGGACAGGGTCCGAGCAGTACTTC. The genes are TRBV9 and TRBJ2-7, with TRBD1 identical over 8 bases. Looked up from germline, CDR1 is SGDLS and CDR2 is YYNGEE. The CDR3 runs to 13 residues. V gave up 0 bases and J gave up 6 bases; unmatched junction bases: 2.

The gene calls are TRBV19 and TRBJ1-4, with D maybe TRBD1 (6 bases). The V end lost 7 bases, the J end lost 6 bases, and 12 bases lay between the germline ends. The CDR3 has 13 residues. From germline, CDR1 is LNHDA and CDR2 SQIVND (reference sequence). The CDR3 reads CASTAPGDEKLFF. CDR3 nucleotide sequence: TGTGCCAGTACGGCCCCAGGGGATGAAAAACTGTTTTTT.

V is TRBV7-8 and J is TRBJ2-1, with TRBD2 identical over 10 bases. The CDR3 consists of 19 residues. The V gene's germline CDR1 is SGHVS and CDR2 FQNEAQ. Germline trimming cut 1 base from V and 0 bases from J; bases unmatched to any gene: 9. CDR3 loop: CASSLGASGGLSSYNEQFF. CDR3 bases: TGTGCCAGCAGCTTAGGGGCTAGCGGGGGCTTGAGCTCCTACAATGAGCAGTTCTTC.

This chain links TRBV30 with TRBJ2-7, with a tentative D call TRBD2 (7 bases). V was cut by 1 base and J by 2 bases, with 12 bases left in between. This CDR3 has 14 amino acids. CDR1 is GTSNPN, CDR2 SVGIG, per germline (reference sequence). The CDR3 loop is CAWSEEGGTYEQYF. CDR3 sequence (DNA): TGTGCCTGGAGTGAGGAGGGGGGGACCTACGAGCAGTACTTC.

V gene TRBV24-1 combines with J gene TRBJ2-5; 13 nucleotides agree with TRBD2. This CDR3 contains 19 residues. Germline lookup yields CDR1 KGHDR and CDR2 SFDVKD. Unmatched junction bases numbered 8, after V lost 2 bases and J lost 0 bases. The CDR3 is CATSDSRLAGGLYQETQYF. The CDR3 DNA sequence: TGTGCCACCAGTGATTCACGACTAGCGGGAGGCCTGTACCAAGAGACCCAGTACTTC.

This clone was detected only once. The J gene is TRBJ1-2, the V gene TRBV28; possible D gene TRBD1, 6 bases. In germline, CDR1 is MDHEN, CDR2 SYDVKM. CDR3 length: 15 residues. V gave up 10 bases and J gave up 6 bases, with 24 bases separating them. The CDR3 loop is CAKTNYEGGVDGYTF. DNA for the CDR3: TGTGCCAAAACAAATTATGAAGGGGGGGTGGATGGCTACACCTTC.

The V gene is TRBV14, the J gene TRBJ2-7; 7 nucleotides match TRBD2. Trimming took 4 bases from V and 1 from J; bases not matched to a gene: 10. CDR3 size: 16 residues. From germline, CDR1 is SGHDN and CDR2 FVKESK. The CDR3 DNA is TGTGCCAGCAGCCGCTGGACGGGCGGGAGATCCTACGAGCAGTACTTC. Amino acids: CASSRWTGGRSYEQYF.

This rearrangement joins TRBV15 to TRBJ2-2; perhaps TRBD2 as D (6 bases). Germline V lookup: CDR1 LNHNV, CDR2 YYDKDF (reference sequence). This CDR3 has 16 residues. Trimming removed 4 bases at V and 5 bases at J, with 17 bases between. The CDR3 nucleotides read TGTGCCACCAGCAAACGGGCTAGCGAGATTACCGGGGAGCTGTTTTTT. It codes for CATSKRASEITGELFF.

The rearrangement uses TRBV27 and TRBJ2-6, with 7 nucleotides matching TRBD2. The V segment lost 3 bases and the J segment 3 bases; nucleotides outside the gene matches: 2. Germline assignment: CDR1 MNHEY and CDR2 SMNVEV (reference sequence). The CDR3 has 15 residues. The CDR3 DNA is TGTGCCAGCAGTTTGGGAGGGAATGGGGCCAACGTCCTGACTTTC. This codes for CASSLGGNGANVLTF.

This chain links TRBV11-3 with TRBJ1-1; TRBD1 matches 8 bases. The length of the CDR3 is 13 residues. Germline trimming cut 4 bases from V and 7 bases from J; bases unmatched to any gene: 5. Germline CDR1 reads SGHNT; CDR2 reads YENEEA. The CDR3 nucleotides are TGTGCCAGCAGCTCAACAACAGGGGGTGAAGCTTTCTTT. Its translation is CASSSTTGGEAFF.

The chain combines TRBV10-3 with TRBJ1-4; 9 nucleotides match TRBD1. Germline V gene lookup returns CDR1 ENHRY and CDR2 SYGVKD. J lost 8 bases, V lost 5 bases, and 15 bases had no gene match. The CDR3 loop spans 17 amino acids. DNA for the CDR3: TGTGCCATCAGTCCCAAAACCCTGGGACAGGGAGGCGAAAAACTGTTTTTT. It codes for CAISPKTLGQGGEKLFF.

This chain uses TRBV12-1 with TRBJ1-6; the table's D gene call, TRBD1, was not cross checked with the DNA. TRBV12-1 is a known pseudogene. The CDR3 totals 15 residues. In DNA form, the CDR3 reads TGTGCCAGCAGCCCATGGGGGCGACTGAATTCACCCCTCCACTTT. Residues: CASSPWGRLNSPLHF.

This clone was detected once. The gene calls are TRBV5-1 and TRBJ2-7, with D maybe TRBD2 (6 bases). The germline V and J ends were trimmed by 4 bases and 4 bases, with 15 bases remaining between them. The germline gives CDR1 SGHRS, CDR2 YFSETQ. CDR3 length equals 14 residues. The CDR3 sequence: CASSVLGGTYEQYF. In DNA form, the CDR3 reads TGCGCCAGCAGCGTTCTCGGGGGAACTTACGAGCAGTACTTC.

The V and J genes are TRBV19 and TRBJ2-3; 8 bases are a match to TRBD2. Losses at the gene ends were 5 bases for V and 2 bases for J; bases not matched to a gene: 6. The CDR3 covers 15 residues. In germline, CDR1 is LNHDA, CDR2 SQIVND (reference sequence). The chain's CDR3 is CASSVLAGNTDTQYF. The DNA of the CDR3 is TGTGCCAGTAGTGTGTTAGCGGGGAACACAGATACGCAGTATTTT.

The chain couples TRBV5-6 to TRBJ1-6; no clear D gene. V lost 4 bases and J 8 bases, leaving 13 bases between the germline ends. The CDR3 has 14 amino acids. The germline V gene has CDR1 SGHDT and CDR2 YYEEEE. In DNA form, the CDR3 reads TGTGCCAGCAGCCTGGAGCGTCTCTATTCACCCCTCCACTTT. Encoded protein: CASSLERLYSPLHF.

This clone was detected once. The rearrangement uses TRBV28 and TRBJ1-5; weak D call: TRBD1 (5 bases). The V gene lost 7 bases and the J gene lost 0 bases, with 13 bases spanning the gap. This CDR3 comprises 15 residues. Germline CDR1 MDHEN, CDR2 SYDVKM. CDR3 loop: CASNPGGVSNQPQHF. CDR3 DNA: TGTGCCAGCAACCCGGGGGGAGTTAGCAATCAGCCCCAGCATTTT.

This chain links TRBV21-1 with TRBJ2-1; the table's D gene call, TRBD1, was not cross checked with the DNA. TRBV21-1 is shown as a pseudogene. The CDR3 contains 18 residues. Here the CDR3 reads CASSKEEGWRQGDDEQFF. DNA of the CDR3: TGTGCCAGCAGCAAAGAAGAGGGGTGGAGACAGGGGGATGATGAGCAGTTCTTC.

This rearrangement joins TRBV29-1 to TRBJ1-5; TRBD1 aligns across 7 bases. V lost 4 bases and J lost 5; bases outside the gene matches: 8. Germline assignment: CDR1 SQVTM and CDR2 ANQGSEA. The CDR3 length is 14 residues. CDR3: CSVAAGTAHQPQHF. CDR3 sequence (DNA): TGCAGCGTTGCGGCCGGGACAGCTCATCAGCCCCAGCATTTT.

The J gene is TRBJ2-7, the V gene TRBV7-8; no definite D call. Germline CDR1 and CDR2: SGHVS and FQNEAQ. The CDR3 spans 11 residues. V gave up 5 bases and J gave up 3 bases, with 5 bases separating them. The CDR3 loop reads CASSPYYEQYF. CDR3 nucleotides: TGTGCCAGCAGCCCCTACTACGAGCAGTACTTC.

V is TRBV18 and J is TRBJ2-7; maybe TRBD1 (6 bases). With 3 bases removed from V and 6 bases from J, the gap between germline ends came to 9 bases. The germline CDR1 and CDR2 sequences are KGHSH and LQKENI. This CDR3 is built from 12 residues. CDR3 loop: CASSPGAIEQYF. The CDR3 coding sequence is TGTGCCAGCTCACCGGGGGCAATCGAGCAGTACTTC.

This chain links TRBV5-1 with TRBJ2-5, with D uncertain. Trimming took 5 bases from V and 5 from J, leaving 7 bases between them. Germline CDR1 is SGHRS and CDR2 is YFSETQ. The CDR3 is 11 amino acids. The CDR3 spells CASSGTETQYF. For the CDR3, the DNA is TGCGCCAGCAGTGGCACGGAGACCCAGTACTTC.